The 19 T cell receptor beta chains listed next were all sequenced from one sample in a study of blood T cell repertoires in COVID-19. Method: immunoSEQ multiplex PCR; TCRdb's copy keeps in-frame clones and lacks some. The profile shows approximately 300,000 clones, about 88% of them singletons. The specimen was PBMCs or T cells enriched from blood (not recorded which). The receptors originated from a man in his sixties who had recovered from COVID-19.

The chain is built from TRBV18 and TRBJ1-2; D is unresolved. The germline V gene encodes CDR1 KGHSH and CDR2 LQKENI. The CDR3 is 13 amino acids. V lost 3 bases and J lost 8, with 13 bases in between. Here the CDR3 DNA reads TGTGCCAGCTCACCTGATAGGAGCTCCGGCTACACCTTC. It specifies CASSPDRSSGYTF.

This clone was seen a single time. This chain links TRBV11-2 with TRBJ1-1, with 10 bases matching TRBD1. Unmatched junction bases numbered 11, after V lost 7 bases and J lost 3 bases. The germline gives CDR1 SGHAT, CDR2 FQNNGV. There are 16 residues in the CDR3. CDR3 DNA: TGTGCCAGCACCGACAGGGGGACAGGGGATTACACTGAAGCTTTCTTT. The encoded protein is CASTDRGTGDYTEAFF.

V usage is TRBV4-3 and J usage is TRBJ2-2, with a possible D match to TRBD1 (5 bases). CDR1 LGHNA and CDR2 YSLEER come from the germline V gene. CDR3 size: 14 residues. V gave up 3 bases and J gave up 5 bases, with 10 bases separating them. CDR3 in DNA: TGCGCCAGCAGCCAGGATCAGGGTACCGGGGAGCTGTTTTTT. Translated, it gives CASSQDQGTGELFF.

The V and J genes are TRBV7-9 and TRBJ1-2; 8 nucleotides line up with TRBD1. This CDR3 has 14 amino acids. Germline values: CDR1 SEHNR, CDR2 FQNEAQ (reference sequence). V lost 4 bases to trimming and J lost 5 bases; unmatched junction nucleotides: 6. The CDR3 DNA is TGTGCCAGCAGCTCTACAGGGGGAGGATATGGCTACACCTTC. It specifies CASSSTGGGYGYTF. The variable domain in full, with the rest retrieved from reference TRBV7-9 and TRBJ1-2, is DTGVSQNPRHKITKRGQNVTFRCDPISEHNRLYWYRQTLGQGPEFLTYFQNEAQLEKSRLLSDRFSAERPKGSFSTLEIQRTEQGDSAMYLCASSSTGGGYGYTFGSGTRLTVV.

V gene TRBV29-1 combines with J gene TRBJ2-5, with TRBD1 matching over 7 bases. This CDR3 region has 13 residues. Looked up from germline, CDR1 is SQVTM and CDR2 is ANQGSEA. Losses at the gene ends were 7 bases for V and 5 bases for J; bases not matched to a gene: 10. The CDR3 DNA sequence: TGCAGCGCGTCACAGGGGCCGATGGAGACCCAGTACTTC. Translation: CSASQGPMETQYF.

V and J are TRBV4-3 and TRBJ1-1; D remains ambiguous. CDR1 is LGHNA and CDR2 is YSLEER in the germline V gene. CDR3 size: 16 residues. The ends were cut back, 3 bases at V and 4 bases at J, with 18 bases in the middle. This CDR3 reads CASSQEVGSWSTEAFF. The CDR3 DNA reads TGCGCCAGCAGCCAGGAGGTCGGGAGTTGGAGCACTGAAGCTTTCTTT.

The genes are TRBV7-2 and TRBJ2-3; D is perhaps TRBD1 (5 bases). Germline CDR1 and CDR2: SGHTA and FQGNSA. V was trimmed by 2 bases and J by 0 bases, leaving 9 bases between them. The CDR3 is made up of 15 amino acids. CDR3: CASSLRQSSTDTQYF. The CDR3 DNA follows: TGTGCCAGCAGCTTAAGACAGTCGAGCACAGATACGCAGTATTTT.

V gene TRBV5-1 combines with J gene TRBJ2-7; TRBD1 matches 9 bases. V lost 4 bases to trimming and J lost 7 bases; unmatched junction nucleotides: 9. The CDR3 is made up of 14 amino acids. Germline loops: CDR1 SGHRS, CDR2 YFSETQ. The CDR3 bases are TGCGCCAGCAGCCTGGACAGGGGCCTTCGGGAGCAGTACTTC. It encodes CASSLDRGLREQYF.

This chain links TRBV28 with TRBJ2-4, with TRBD2 matching 8 bases. V shed 8 bases and J 4 bases; nucleotides not matched to a gene: 7. Germline lookup yields CDR1 MDHEN and CDR2 SYDVKM. This CDR3 is built from 14 residues. The CDR3 protein is CASYSGAAKNIQYF. CDR3 bases: TGTGCCAGCTATAGCGGGGCGGCTAAAAACATTCAGTACTTC.

V usage is TRBV27 and J usage is TRBJ2-1, with 11 positions matching TRBD2. Per germline, CDR1 MNHEY and CDR2 SMNVEV (reference sequence). With V trimmed by 6 bases and J by 6 bases, 7 bases remained unmatched. This CDR3 has 15 amino acids. CDR3 bases: TGTGCCAGCAGCCTTAGCGGGAGGGCAGGCAATGAGCAGTTCTTC. Its translation: CASSLSGRAGNEQFF.

The chain joins TRBV18 to TRBJ1-2, with TRBD1 as a possible D gene (5 bases). The germline V gene encodes CDR1 KGHSH and CDR2 LQKENI. The CDR3 consists of 13 residues. Trimming pared 10 bases from V and 8 bases from J, leaving 20 bases between. The CDR3 reads CATKTTAGGGYTF. DNA of the CDR3: TGTGCCACCAAAACCACGGCGGGGGGAGGCTACACCTTC. The full variable domain, with the rest looked up from reference TRBV18 and TRBJ1-2, is NAGVMQNPRHLVRRRGQEARLRCSPMKGHSHVYWYRQLPEEGLKFMVYLQKENIIDESGMPKERFSAEFPKEGPSILRIQQVVRGDSAAYFCATKTTAGGGYTFGSGTRLTVV.

The rearrangement joins TRBV29-1 to TRBJ1-6, with D perhaps matching TRBD1 (5 bases). The CDR3 totals 14 residues. Germline assignment: CDR1 SQVTM and CDR2 ANQGSEA. Trimming pared 0 bases from V and 7 bases from J, leaving 10 bases between. The CDR3 loop is CSVEDGGTNSPLHF. CDR3 coding DNA: TGCAGCGTTGAAGATGGGGGGACGAATTCACCCCTCCACTTT.

This sequence joins TRBV5-1 and TRBJ2-7, with 11 bases that match TRBD1. Unmatched junction bases numbered 8, after V lost 2 bases and J lost 7 bases. The CDR3 has 15 amino acids. The germline V gene has CDR1 SGHRS and CDR2 YFSETQ. The CDR3 protein is CASSFSGQGAWEQYF. In nucleotides, the CDR3 is TGCGCCAGCAGCTTTTCAGGACAGGGGGCATGGGAGCAGTACTTC.

The chain carries TRBV6-5 and TRBJ2-7; 10 nucleotides match TRBD1. The CDR3 sequence is 14 residues long. V lost 7 bases and J lost 4; bases outside the gene matches: 7. CDR1 is MNHEY and CDR2 is SVGAGI in the germline V gene. The CDR3 spells CASTDRDRGYEQYF. The CDR3 DNA sequence: TGTGCCAGCACGGATAGGGACAGGGGATACGAGCAGTACTTC.

This chain links TRBV30 with TRBJ1-1; D is perhaps TRBD1 (6 bases). This CDR3 region has 15 residues. V dropped 1 base and J dropped 1 base, with 13 bases sitting between them. CDR1 GTSNPN and CDR2 SVGIG come from the germline V gene (reference sequence). The CDR3: CAWSDGRTANTEAFF. The CDR3 coding sequence is TGTGCCTGGAGTGACGGAAGGACAGCGAACACTGAAGCTTTCTTT. The full variable domain, with the rest looked up from reference TRBV30 and TRBJ1-1, is SQTIHQWPATLVQPVGSPLSLECTVEGTSNPNLYWYRQAAGRGLQLLFYSVGIGQISSEVPQNLSASRPQDRQFILSSKKLLLSDSGFYLCAWSDGRTANTEAFFGQGTRLTVV.

The chain joins TRBV5-1 to TRBJ2-1; D remains unclear. The V end was cut by 0 bases, the J end by 8 bases, with 12 bases between. Per the germline V gene, CDR1 is SGHRS and CDR2 is YFSETQ. The CDR3 contains 14 residues. The CDR3 here is CASSLGQASDEQFF. DNA for the CDR3: TGCGCCAGCAGCTTGGGGCAGGCCTCGGATGAGCAGTTCTTC.

V usage is TRBV27 and J usage is TRBJ1-1; 12 bases fit TRBD1. In germline, CDR1 is MNHEY, CDR2 SMNVEV (reference sequence). CDR3 length: 18 residues. V dropped 1 base and J dropped 5; count of bases not matched to a gene: 11. The CDR3 bases are TGTGCCAGCAGTTTATTTGGGACAGGGGGCGGCATAGGGACTGAAGCTTTCTTT. It codes for CASSLFGTGGGIGTEAFF.

The chain couples TRBV5-1 to TRBJ1-2, with a possible D match to TRBD1 (5 bases). Trimming removed 0 bases from V and 8 bases from J, with 17 bases in between. This CDR3 contains 15 residues. Looked up from germline, CDR1 is SGHRS and CDR2 is YFSETQ. CDR3 DNA: TGCGCCAGCAGCTTGGTCCTGGACGGGGCGGGAGGCTACACCTTC. It yields the protein CASSLVLDGAGGYTF.

The chain is built from TRBV29-1 and TRBJ2-3; a weak D match, TRBD1 (5 bases). CDR1 is SQVTM, CDR2 ANQGSEA, per germline. The V gene lost 2 bases and the J gene lost 1 base, with 7 bases spanning the gap. The CDR3 runs 13 residues. The CDR3 region has the DNA TGCAGCGTTGAAACAGGCCGCACAGATACGCAGTATTTT. The encoded protein is CSVETGRTDTQYF.